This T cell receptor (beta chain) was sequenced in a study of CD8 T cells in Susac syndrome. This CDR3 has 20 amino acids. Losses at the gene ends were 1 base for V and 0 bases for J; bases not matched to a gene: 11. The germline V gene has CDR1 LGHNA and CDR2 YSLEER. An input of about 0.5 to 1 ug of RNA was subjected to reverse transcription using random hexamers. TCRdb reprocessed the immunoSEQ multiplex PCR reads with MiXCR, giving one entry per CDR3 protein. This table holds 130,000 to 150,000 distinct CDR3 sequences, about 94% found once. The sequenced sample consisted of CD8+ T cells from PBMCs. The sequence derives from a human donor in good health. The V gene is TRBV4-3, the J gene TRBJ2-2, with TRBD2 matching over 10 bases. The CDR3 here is CASSQAVASGRSANTGELFF. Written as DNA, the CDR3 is TGCGCCAGCAGCCAAGCGGTTGCTAGCGGGAGATCCGCGAACACCGGGGAGCTGTTTTTT.